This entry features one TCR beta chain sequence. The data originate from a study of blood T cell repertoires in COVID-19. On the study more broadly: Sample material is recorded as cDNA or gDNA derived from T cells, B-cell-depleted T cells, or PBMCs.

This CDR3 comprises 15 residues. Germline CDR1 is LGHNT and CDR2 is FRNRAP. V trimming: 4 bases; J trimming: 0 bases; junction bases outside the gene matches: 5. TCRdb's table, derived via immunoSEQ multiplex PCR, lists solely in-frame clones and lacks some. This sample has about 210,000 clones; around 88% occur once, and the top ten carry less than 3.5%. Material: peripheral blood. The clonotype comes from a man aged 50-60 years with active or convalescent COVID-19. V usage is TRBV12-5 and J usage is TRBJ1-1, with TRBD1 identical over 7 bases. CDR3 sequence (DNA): TGTGCTAGTGGTTCGCACAGGGGCATGAACACTGAAGCTTTCTTT. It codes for CASGSHRGMNTEAFF.